This T cell receptor beta chain was captured by sequencing in a study of cytotoxic CD8 clonotypes in ibrutinib-treated CLL. Study-level information: Samples averaged roughly 260,000 productive templates and just under 95,000 productive rearrangements. Study-wide findings and caveats: The study found public clonotypes uncommon, contracting or stable on treatment. Clonality correlated strongly with circulating CD8+ T cells and exceeded age-matched healthy donors at baseline.

Assay: immunoSEQ multiplex PCR; the TCRdb copy retains only in-frame clones and omits some. The sample records roughly 15,000 clones, 52% being singletons. V was clipped by 0 bases and J by 0 bases, with 7 bases between them. Germline CDR1 and CDR2: SGDLS and YYNGEE. CDR3 length: 15 amino acids. The source of around 1.9 micrograms of genomic DNA for TCR beta libraries was cryopreserved PBMCs. In the case of this clone: What it recognizes is unknown.

Sequencing used PBMCs, obtained at a roughly 22-month disease-progression time point, from a patient treated with ibrutinib. This chain joins TRBV9 and TRBJ1-3; a possible D gene is TRBD1 (5 bases). The clonotype was recovered from a human donor with chronic lymphocytic leukemia. CDR3 sequence: CASSVGQLSGNTIYF. The DNA for the CDR3 is TGTGCCAGCAGCGTAGGACAGCTCTCTGGAAACACCATATATTTT.